These 14 T cell receptor beta chains originate from one sample sequenced in a study of regulatory dendritic cells for organ transplantation. The assay was immunoSEQ multiplex PCR, and TCRdb's table has in-frame clones only and misses some. The data hold about 34,000 clones, with roughly nine tenths observed a single time. Sequencing used naive CD4+ T cells from blood. This sample's subset: CD45RA+ naive T cells. All receptors come from a human donor in good health.

The chain has TRBV30 and TRBJ2-3, with 9 bases lining up with TRBD2. The trim removed 3 bases at V and 1 base at J, leaving 11 bases unmatched. The CDR3 covers 17 residues. The germline V gene has CDR1 GTSNPN and CDR2 SVGIG (reference sequence). CDR3 bases: TGTGCCTGGAGGCCCAGGACTAGCGTCTGGCGCACAGATACGCAGTATTTT. Translating gives CAWRPRTSVWRTDTQYF.

This clone was seen a single time. The chain couples TRBV11-2 to TRBJ2-5; D ambiguous. There are 14 residues in the CDR3. Trimming cost V 7 bases and J 2 bases, with 14 bases left between them. CDR1 is SGHAT, CDR2 FQNNGV, per germline. CDR3 sequence (DNA): TGTGCCAGCAAGACATTGGCAGGTCAAGAGACCCAGTACTTC. This codes for CASKTLAGQETQYF.

This clone was recorded only once. The genes are TRBV7-2 and TRBJ2-7; 8 bases align to TRBD2. Germline CDR1 is SGHTA and CDR2 is FQGNSA. There are 14 residues in the CDR3. V gave up 2 bases and J gave up 2 bases; unmatched junction bases: 2. The CDR3, as DNA: TGTGCCAGCAGCTTACGGGAGGGCCCCTACGAGCAGTACTTC. Translation gives CASSLREGPYEQYF. The whole variable domain, remainder taken from reference TRBV7-2 and TRBJ2-7, is GAGVSQSPSNKVTEKGKDVELRCDPISGHTALYWYRQSLGQGLEFLIYFQGNSAPDKSGLPSDRFSAERTGGSVSTLTIQRTQQEDSAVYLCASSLREGPYEQYFGPGTRLTVT.

The CDR3 nucleotides are TGTGCCAGCTCACCACTTCAACAAATGAACACTGAAGCTTTCTTT. Encoded protein: CASSPLQQMNTEAFF. V and J are TRBV18 and TRBJ1-1; D ambiguous. CDR1 and CDR2 (germline): KGHSH, LQKENI. The CDR3 contains 15 residues. Trimming took 1 base from V and 0 from J, leaving 9 bases between them.

The rearrangement links TRBV7-9 to TRBJ1-5, with a possible D match to TRBD1 (5 bases). The CDR3 is made up of 15 amino acids. Germline V lookup: CDR1 SEHNR, CDR2 FQNEAQ (reference sequence). The V and J ends lost 1 base and 5 bases respectively, with 12 bases between them. Written as DNA, the CDR3 is TGTGCCAGCAGCTTAGGTGATCGGGGCGATCAGCCCCAGCATTTT. As protein: CASSLGDRGDQPQHF.

The chain links TRBV11-2 to TRBJ2-7; D unresolved. Trimming shortened V by 0 bases and J by 3 bases, and 3 bases separated the two germline ends. Germline lookup yields CDR1 SGHAT and CDR2 FQNNGV. CDR3 length: 12 amino acids. The CDR3 is CASSLEYYEQYF. The CDR3 DNA follows: TGTGCCAGCAGCTTAGAGTACTACGAGCAGTACTTC.

This clone was recorded once. The V gene is TRBV20-1, the J gene TRBJ2-7; perhaps TRBD2 as D (5 bases). Trimming stripped 6 bases from V and 6 bases from J, with 12 bases between. CDR1 is DFQATT, CDR2 SNEGSKA, per germline (reference sequence). This CDR3 spans 11 amino acids. CDR3 bases: TGCAGTGCCAGTAGCGCATCCGAGCAGTACTTC. Translated: CSASSASEQYF.

V and J are TRBV10-1 and TRBJ2-7, with TRBD2 identical over 8 bases. The V segment lost 6 bases and the J segment 6 bases; nucleotides outside the gene matches: 10. The CDR3 contains 14 residues. CDR1 and CDR2 (germline): WNHNN, SYGVQD (reference sequence). The CDR3 here is CASSPSGGGSEQYF. DNA of the CDR3: TGCGCCAGCAGCCCCTCCGGGGGGGGTTCCGAGCAGTACTTC.

The rearrangement uses TRBV28 and TRBJ1-3; unclear D gene. V was cut by 6 bases and J by 0 bases, with 9 bases left in between. This CDR3 comprises 14 residues. In germline, CDR1 is MDHEN, CDR2 SYDVKM. The CDR3 reads CASRVGLSGNTIYF. The CDR3 region has the DNA TGTGCCAGCAGGGTAGGCCTCTCTGGAAACACCATATATTTT.

In DNA form, the CDR3 reads TGCGCCAGCAGCCAAGATCCCAGGTATCAAGAGACCCAGTACTTC. Its protein is CASSQDPRYQETQYF. This chain connects TRBV4-3 to TRBJ2-5; D remains ambiguous. The CDR3 contains 15 residues. Trimming stripped 0 bases from V and 2 bases from J, with 10 bases between. From germline, CDR1 is LGHNA and CDR2 YSLEER.

The chain links TRBV5-4 to TRBJ1-1; maybe TRBD1 (6 bases). CDR3 length: 13 residues. V was clipped by 0 bases and J by 7 bases, with 10 bases between them. Germline CDR1 SGHNT, CDR2 YYREEE (reference sequence). The CDR3 DNA follows: TGTGCCAGCAGCTTGGTCCCGGACAGTGAAGCTTTCTTT. Translating it yields CASSLVPDSEAFF.

This clone appeared once. The gene calls are TRBV28 and TRBJ2-7; 11 bases align to TRBD2. The CDR3 is 16 residues long. The V gene's germline CDR1 is MDHEN and CDR2 SYDVKM. The trim removed 4 bases at V and 0 bases at J, leaving 5 bases unmatched. CDR3 region: CASSSPGLADSYEQYF. The DNA for the CDR3 is TGTGCCAGCAGTTCACCGGGACTAGCGGACTCCTACGAGCAGTACTTC.

This sequence joins TRBV15 and TRBJ1-2; D is ambiguous. The germline CDR1 and CDR2 sequences are LNHNV and YYDKDF (reference sequence). This CDR3 contains 14 residues. V shed 0 bases and J shed 4 bases, with 9 bases lying between them. CDR3 protein: CATSRDPGSYGYTF. CDR3 DNA: TGTGCCACCAGCAGAGATCCGGGGTCCTATGGCTACACCTTC.

The rearrangement joins TRBV30 to TRBJ2-7; TRBD1 or TRBD2 may be the D gene (7 bases each). V was pared by 1 base and J by 3 bases, with 16 bases between. CDR1 GTSNPN and CDR2 SVGIG come from the germline V gene (reference sequence). This CDR3 is 15 amino acids long. The CDR3 loop is CAWSGAGAGGYEQYF. The CDR3 DNA reads as TGTGCCTGGAGTGGGGCGGGGGCAGGGGGCTACGAGCAGTACTTC.